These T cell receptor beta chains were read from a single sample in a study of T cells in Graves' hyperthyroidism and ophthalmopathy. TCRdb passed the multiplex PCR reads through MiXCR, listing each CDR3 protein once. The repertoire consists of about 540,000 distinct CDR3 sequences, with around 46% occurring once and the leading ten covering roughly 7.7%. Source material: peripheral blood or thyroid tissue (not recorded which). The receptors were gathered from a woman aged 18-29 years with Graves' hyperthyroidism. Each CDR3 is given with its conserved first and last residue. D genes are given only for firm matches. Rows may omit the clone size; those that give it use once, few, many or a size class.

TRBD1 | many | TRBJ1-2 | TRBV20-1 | CSPLTTRQGLGYTF | TGCAGTCCACTAACAACGAGACAGGGCTTAGGCTACACCTTC
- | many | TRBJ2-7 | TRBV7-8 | CASSLAQGGVYEQYF | TGTGCCAGCAGCTTAGCTCAGGGGGGCGTCTACGAGCAGTACTTC
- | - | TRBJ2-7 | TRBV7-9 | CASSYGAPAESEQYF | TGTGCCAGCAGTTACGGGGCTCCCGCCGAGTCCGAGCAGTACTTC
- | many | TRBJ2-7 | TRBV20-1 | CSARDETTSYEQYF | TGCAGTGCTAGGGATGAGACAACGAGCTACGAGCAGTACTTC
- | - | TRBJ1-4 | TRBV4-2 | CASSPPGKGANEKLFF | TGTGCCAGCAGCCCCCCCGGAAAGGGAGCTAATGAAAAACTGTTTTTT
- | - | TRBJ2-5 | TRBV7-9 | CASRRLARGGDETQYF | TGTGCCAGCAGGAGACTAGCGCGAGGGGGCGATGAGACCCAGTACTTC
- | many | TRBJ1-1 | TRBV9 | CASTHLRDGPPQGTEAFF | TGTGCCAGCACCCACCTAAGGGATGGGCCACCTCAGGGCACTGAAGCTTTCTTT
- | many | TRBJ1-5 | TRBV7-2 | CASSLDGGGGQPQHF | TGTGCCAGCAGCTTAGACGGGGGGGGGGGGCAGCCCCAGCATTTT
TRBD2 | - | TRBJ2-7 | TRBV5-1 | CASSLLTSGGQYEQYF | TGCGCCAGCAGCTTACTGACTAGCGGGGGACAGTACGAGCAGTACTTC
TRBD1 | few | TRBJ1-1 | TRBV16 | CASSRGQGLTEAFF | TGTGCCAGCAGCCGGGGACAGGGGCTCACTGAAGCTTTCTTT
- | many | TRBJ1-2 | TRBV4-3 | CASSQQRGGSGYTF | TGCGCCAGCAGCCAACAGAGGGGCGGTAGCGGCTACACCTTC
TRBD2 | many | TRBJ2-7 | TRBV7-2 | CASSLRTSGSTNEQYF | TGTGCCAGCAGCCTACGGACTAGCGGGAGCACTAACGAGCAGTACTTC
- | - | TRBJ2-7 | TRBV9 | CASSVTPTGTTYEQYF | TGTGCCAGCAGCGTAACCCCTACAGGGACCACCTACGAGCAGTACTTC
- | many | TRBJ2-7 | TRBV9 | CASSVAGDKYEQYF | TGTGCCAGCAGCGTAGCGGGGGATAAATACGAGCAGTACTTC
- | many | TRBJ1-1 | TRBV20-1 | CSARGRDTEAFF | TGCAGTGCTAGGGGCAGGGACACTGAAGCTTTCTTT
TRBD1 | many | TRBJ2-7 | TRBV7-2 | CASSLAGQGVAIYEQYF | TGTGCCAGCAGCTTAGCGGGTCAGGGGGTAGCGATTTACGAGCAGTACTTC
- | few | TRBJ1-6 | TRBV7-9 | CASSQRIQGLGSPLHF | TGTGCCAGCTCACAACGAATCCAGGGGTTGGGTTCACCCCTCCACTTT
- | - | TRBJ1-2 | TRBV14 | CASSRGLGYTF | TGTGCCAGCAGCCGGGGCTTGGGCTACACCTTC
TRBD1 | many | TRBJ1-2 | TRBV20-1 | CSARVPYGQGPYSGYTF | TGCAGTGCTAGAGTACCCTATGGACAGGGGCCTTATAGTGGCTACACCTTC
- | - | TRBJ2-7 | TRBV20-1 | CSARDDYNEQYF | TGCAGTGCTAGGGACGACTACAATGAGCAGTACTTC
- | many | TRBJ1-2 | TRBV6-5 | CASSYSQPYGYTF | TGTGCCAGCAGTTACTCGCAGCCTTATGGCTACACCTTC
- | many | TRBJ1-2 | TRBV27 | CASSFGPLKYGYTF | TGTGCCAGCAGTTTTGGCCCCCTAAAGTACGGCTACACCTTC
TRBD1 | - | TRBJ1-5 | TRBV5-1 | CASSSGQGYNQPQHF | TGCGCCAGCAGCTCGGGACAGGGTTACAATCAGCCCCAGCATTTT
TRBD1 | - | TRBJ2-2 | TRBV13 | CASSHHTGGFYDTGELFF | TGTGCCAGCAGTCATCATACAGGGGGCTTTTACGACACCGGGGAGCTGTTTTTT
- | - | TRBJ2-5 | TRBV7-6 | CASSPLPKVPQETQYF | TGTGCCAGCAGCCCCCTCCCAAAGGTACCCCAAGAGACCCAGTACTTC
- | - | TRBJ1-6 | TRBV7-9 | CASTSGRNSPLHF | TGTGCCAGCACCTCCGGGAGAAATTCACCCCTCCACTTT
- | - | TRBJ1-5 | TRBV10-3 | CATTGGYSNQPQHF | TGTGCCACCACCGGGGGGTATAGCAATCAGCCCCAGCATTTT
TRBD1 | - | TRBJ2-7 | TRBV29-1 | CSVAPRTGGLNEQYF | TGCAGCGTTGCCCCAAGGACAGGGGGCTTAAATGAGCAGTACTTC
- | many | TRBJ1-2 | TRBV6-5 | CASSPDSLYGYTF | TGTGCCAGCAGTCCGGACAGCCTCTATGGCTACACCTTC
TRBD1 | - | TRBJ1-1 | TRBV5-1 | CASSLGLRGPGKDVGAFF | TGCGCCAGCAGCTTGGGTCTAAGGGGGCCGGGAAAGGATGTGGGAGCTTTCTTT
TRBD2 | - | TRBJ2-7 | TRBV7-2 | CASPGRRATYEQYF | TGTGCCAGCCCCGGGAGGAGGGCGACCTACGAGCAGTACTTC
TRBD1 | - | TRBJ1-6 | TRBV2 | CASSAGQGASPLHF | TGTGCCAGCAGTGCTGGACAGGGGGCCTCACCCCTCCACTTT
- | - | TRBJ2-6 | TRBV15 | CATEPGDNVLTF | TGTGCCACCGAACCAGGGGACAACGTCCTGACTTTC
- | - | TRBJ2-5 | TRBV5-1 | CASSLGRGTQYF | TGCGCCAGCAGCTTAGGCAGGGGGACCCAGTACTTC
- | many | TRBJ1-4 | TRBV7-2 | CASSFGQNEKLFF | TGTGCCAGCAGCTTCGGACAGAATGAAAAACTGTTTTTT
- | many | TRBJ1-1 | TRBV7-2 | CASSFGRAPTEAFF | TGTGCCAGCAGCTTCGGACGGGCCCCAACTGAAGCTTTCTTT
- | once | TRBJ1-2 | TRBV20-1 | CSARDSTAGGPAYGYTF | TGCAGTGCTAGAGATTCGACAGCGGGAGGACCAGCTTATGGCTACACCTTC
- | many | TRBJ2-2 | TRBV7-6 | CASSFWRDAGELFF | TGTGCCAGCAGCTTTTGGCGGGACGCCGGGGAGCTGTTTTTT
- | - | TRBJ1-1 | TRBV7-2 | CASSLVGGSGNTEAFF | TGTGCCAGCAGCTTAGTGGGGGGCTCTGGAAACACTGAAGCTTTCTTT
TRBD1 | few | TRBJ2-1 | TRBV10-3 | CAIRDSVPESSYNEQFF | TGTGCCATCCGGGACAGCGTTCCCGAGAGCTCCTACAATGAGCAGTTCTTC
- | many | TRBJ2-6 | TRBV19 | CASKLTPSGANVLTF | TGTGCCAGTAAGTTGACGCCCTCTGGGGCCAACGTCCTGACTTTC
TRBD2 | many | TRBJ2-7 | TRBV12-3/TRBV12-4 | CASSSLLAGSRDEQYF | TGTGCCAGCAGTTCCCTCCTAGCGGGATCTCGGGACGAGCAGTACTTC
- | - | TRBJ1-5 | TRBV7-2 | CASSAGQDGNQPQHF | TGTGCCAGCAGCGCGGGACAAGATGGCAATCAGCCCCAGCATTTT
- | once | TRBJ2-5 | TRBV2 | CASSQYSNQPQYF | TGTGCCAGCAGCCAGTATTCCAATCAGCCCCAGTACTTC
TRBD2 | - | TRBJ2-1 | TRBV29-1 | CSVLSSGFADEQFF | TGCAGCGTCCTCAGTAGCGGGTTTGCCGATGAGCAGTTCTTC
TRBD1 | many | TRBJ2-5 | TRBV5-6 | CASSLARDRVQETQYF | TGTGCCAGCAGCTTGGCCCGGGACAGGGTCCAAGAGACCCAGTACTTC
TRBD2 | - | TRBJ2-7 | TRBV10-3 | CAISSKSSLAGEPNEQYF | TGTGCCATCAGCTCCAAAAGCTCACTAGCGGGAGAGCCCAACGAGCAGTACTTC
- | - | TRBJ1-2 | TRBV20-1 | CSASGYTGSPYGYTF | TGCAGTGCTAGTGGGTACACAGGGTCACCCTATGGCTACACCTTC
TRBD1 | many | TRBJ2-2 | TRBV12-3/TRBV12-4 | CASSKDRGMAGELFF | TGTGCCAGCAGTAAGGACAGGGGGATGGCCGGGGAGCTGTTTTTT
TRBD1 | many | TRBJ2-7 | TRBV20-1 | CSARGEGGLDEQYF | TGCAGTGCTAGAGGGGAAGGGGGCCTCGACGAGCAGTACTTC
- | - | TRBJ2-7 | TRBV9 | CASPSGSGAHEQYF | TGTGCCAGCCCGTCAGGGTCGGGAGCTCACGAGCAGTACTTC
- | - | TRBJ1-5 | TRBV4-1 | CASSPPGAAFNQPQHF | TGCGCCAGCAGCCCACCGGGGGCCGCTTTCAATCAGCCCCAGCATTTT
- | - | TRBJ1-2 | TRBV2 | CASSVIAGYGEADYGYTF | TGTGCCAGCAGTGTGATTGCAGGGTACGGCGAGGCGGACTATGGCTACACCTTC
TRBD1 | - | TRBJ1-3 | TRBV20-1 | CSARGLTGVRNTIYF | TGCAGTGCTAGGGGATTGACAGGGGTTAGAAACACCATATATTTT
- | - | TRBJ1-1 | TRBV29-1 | CSAAAGGLEAFF | TGCAGCGCCGCAGCCGGGGGGCTGGAAGCTTTCTTT
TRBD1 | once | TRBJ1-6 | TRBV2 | CASSAPGQATNSPLHF | TGTGCCAGCAGTGCCCCGGGACAGGCAACCAATTCACCCCTCCACTTT
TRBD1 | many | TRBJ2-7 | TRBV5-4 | CASSQTGGFYEQYF | TGTGCCAGCAGTCAAACAGGGGGCTTCTACGAGCAGTACTTC
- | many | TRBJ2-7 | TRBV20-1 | CSARGARSYEQYF | TGCAGCGCCCGCGGGGCCCGCTCCTACGAGCAGTACTTC
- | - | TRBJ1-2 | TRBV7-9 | CASSPDGLRSMGGYTF | TGTGCCAGCAGCCCCGACGGGCTTAGATCCATGGGAGGCTACACCTTC
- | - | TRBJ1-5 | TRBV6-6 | CASSEGAYNSNQPQHF | TGTGCCAGCAGTGAAGGGGCATATAATAGCAATCAGCCCCAGCATTTT